These 27 T cell receptor beta chains originate from one sample sequenced in a study of T cell responses to AZD1222 COVID-19 vaccine. The table came from immunoSEQ multiplex PCR; TCRdb's copy has only in-frame clones and leaves some out. Of roughly 120,000 clones listed, approximately 85% are singletons. The starting material was peripheral blood, obtained on day 0 of AZD1222 vaccination. All receptors derive from an adult in good health.

This chain links TRBV10-3 with TRBJ1-6, with TRBD1 matching over 7 bases. Losses at the gene ends were 9 bases for V and 3 bases for J; bases not matched to a gene: 5. The CDR3 is 14 residues long. Germline V gene sequence: CDR1 ENHRY, CDR2 SYGVKD. The CDR3 loop is CAIRQGLYNSPLHF. The CDR3 coding sequence is TGTGCCATAAGACAGGGTCTCTATAATTCACCCCTCCACTTT.

The chain has TRBV28 and TRBJ2-1; D unresolved. The V end was cut by 6 bases, the J end by 6 bases, with 15 bases between. The germline V gene has CDR1 MDHEN and CDR2 SYDVKM. The CDR3 is 14 residues long. In DNA, the CDR3 is TGTGCCAGCAGCCCCTGGACCCTACTCAATGAGCAGTTCTTC. Its protein is CASSPWTLLNEQFF.

The chain links TRBV3-1 (or the pseudogene TRBV3-2) to TRBJ2-7, with D perhaps TRBD2 (6 bases). Looked up from germline, CDR1 is LGHDT and CDR2 is YNNKEL (reference sequence). This CDR3 contains 14 residues. The V gene lost 0 bases and the J gene lost 5 bases, with 11 bases spanning the gap. DNA of the CDR3: TGTGCCAGCAGCCAAGATGCGGGGTTCCACGAGCAGTACTTC. Its protein is CASSQDAGFHEQYF.

This chain connects TRBV3-1 (or the pseudogene TRBV3-2) to TRBJ1-1; no clear D gene. Germline values: CDR1 LGHDT, CDR2 YNNKEL (reference sequence). The CDR3 contains 19 residues. Between the trimmed V and J ends, which lost 0 bases and 6 bases, there was a span of 26 bases. CDR3 residues: CASSQDPNFWPGRDAEAFF. As DNA, the CDR3 is TGTGCCAGCAGCCAAGATCCGAACTTCTGGCCCGGAAGGGATGCTGAAGCTTTCTTT.

In this sample, this clone turned up a few times. The genes are TRBV18 and TRBJ1-2; 7 positions match TRBD1. CDR3 length equals 12 residues. The germline gives CDR1 KGHSH, CDR2 LQKENI. V lost 6 bases, J lost 3 bases, and 1 base stayed unmatched. The CDR3 DNA reads TGTGCCAGCTCCGACAGGGACTATGGCTACACCTTC. It yields the protein CASSDRDYGYTF.

This rearrangement joins TRBV30 to TRBJ1-6; D gene ambiguous. V was trimmed by 0 bases and J by 8 bases, leaving 14 bases between them. Germline values: CDR1 GTSNPN, CDR2 SVGIG (reference sequence). The CDR3 contains 15 residues. CDR3 nucleotide sequence: TGTGCCTGGAGTGTAGGAAGCTGGGCGGATTCACCCCTCCACTTT. It specifies CAWSVGSWADSPLHF.

This rearrangement joins TRBV19 to TRBJ1-6, with TRBD1 matching over 8 bases. This CDR3 has 15 amino acids. CDR1 and CDR2 from the germline V gene are LNHDA and SQIVND (reference sequence). Unmatched junction bases numbered 5, after V lost 5 bases and J lost 5 bases. The CDR3 protein is CASSPRTGHNSPLHF. The DNA of the CDR3 is TGTGCCAGTAGTCCCCGGACAGGGCATAATTCACCCCTCCACTTT. The full variable domain, in which reference TRBV19 and TRBJ1-6 provide the parts outside the CDR3, is DGGITQSPKYLFRKEGQNVTLSCEQNLNHDAMYWYRQDPGQGLRLIYYSQIVNDFQKGDIAEGYSVSREKKESFPLTVTSAQKNPTAFYLCASSPRTGHNSPLHFGNGTRLTVT.

A single count supports this clone. The chain has TRBV7-6 and TRBJ2-2; tentative D call: TRBD2 (6 bases). Germline loops: CDR1 SGHVS, CDR2 FNYEAQ. The CDR3 is made up of 16 amino acids. Trimming cost V 3 bases and J 0 bases, with 11 bases left between them. The CDR3 nucleotides are TGTGCCAGCAGCTTCGTGGGGACTCCGAACACCGGGGAGCTGTTTTTT. It codes for CASSFVGTPNTGELFF.

The V call is TRBV24-1, the J call TRBJ1-5; D is uncertain. This CDR3 spans 15 amino acids. Germline CDR1 is KGHDR and CDR2 is SFDVKD. Trimming left V 5 bases short and J 0 bases short, with 10 bases between. CDR3 bases: TGTGCCACCAGTGCCCCGGGTCCTAGCAATCAGCCCCAGCATTTT. Residues: CATSAPGPSNQPQHF.

The chain carries TRBV2 and TRBJ2-7; perhaps TRBD1 as D (6 bases). The CDR3 is 14 residues long. With 5 bases removed from V and 0 bases from J, the gap between germline ends came to 11 bases. CDR1 is SNHLY, CDR2 FYNNEI, per germline. CDR3 protein: CASSFRGSSYEQYF. CDR3 coding DNA: TGTGCCAGCAGTTTCAGGGGTAGCTCCTACGAGCAGTACTTC.

This chain joins TRBV18 and TRBJ1-1; 9 positions match TRBD1. Germline CDR1 KGHSH, CDR2 LQKENI. The CDR3 has 15 amino acids. V was pared by 4 bases and J by 8 bases, with 11 bases of the junction left unmatched. The CDR3 DNA reads TGTGCCAGCTCACTAAAGACGGACAGGGGATCCGAAGCTTTCTTT. It is translated as CASSLKTDRGSEAFF.

The CDR3 bases are TGCGCCAGCAGCTCCTTGGACAGCTACTCTGGAAACACCATATATTTT. This codes for CASSSLDSYSGNTIYF. This chain connects TRBV5-1 to TRBJ1-3; weak D call: TRBD1 (6 bases). The germline V and J ends were trimmed by 3 bases and 0 bases, with 13 bases remaining between them. Germline V gives CDR1 SGHRS, CDR2 YFSETQ. There are 16 residues in the CDR3.

This clone is classed as medium-sized (0.01 to 0.1%). The chain uses TRBV7-2 and TRBJ2-5; 12 bases match TRBD2. CDR1 is SGHTA, CDR2 FQGNSA, per germline. Trimming removed 5 bases from V and 9 bases from J; junction bases left unmatched: 10. This CDR3 is 15 amino acids long. The CDR3 nucleotides are TGTGCCAGCAGCCTGCAGACTAGCGGGGGTGTGGCCCAGTACTTC. Amino acid sequence: CASSLQTSGGVAQYF.

This chain links TRBV7-9 with TRBJ1-2; TRBD1 aligns across 9 bases. Germline trimming cut 5 bases from V and 7 bases from J; bases unmatched to any gene: 8. The CDR3 contains 14 residues. CDR1 and CDR2 from the germline V gene are SEHNR and FQNEAQ (reference sequence). In DNA, the CDR3 is TGTGCCAGCAGCCCACTGGGACAGGGACGTGGCTACACCTTC. This codes for CASSPLGQGRGYTF. The full variable domain, in which reference TRBV7-9 and TRBJ1-2 provide the parts outside the CDR3, is DTGVSQNPRHKITKRGQNVTFRCDPISEHNRLYWYRQTLGQGPEFLTYFQNEAQLEKSRLLSDRFSAERPKGSFSTLEIQRTEQGDSAMYLCASSPLGQGRGYTFGSGTRLTVV.

The V and J genes are TRBV4-1 and TRBJ1-1; D not certain. The CDR3 contains 16 residues. The V end lost 3 bases, the J end lost 6 bases, and 20 bases lay between the germline ends. In germline, CDR1 is MGHRA, CDR2 YSYEKL. The DNA of the CDR3 is TGCGCCAGCAGCCAGTTTGTCAGGTCTCCGGTGGCTGAAGCTTTCTTT. This codes for CASSQFVRSPVAEAFF.

The rearrangement uses TRBV15 and TRBJ2-2, with D maybe TRBD1 (5 bases). This CDR3 is built from 14 residues. V was trimmed by 3 bases and J by 6 bases, leaving 11 bases between them. The V gene's germline CDR1 is LNHNV and CDR2 YYDKDF (reference sequence). CDR3 bases: TGTGCCACCAGCAGTCACTTCAGGGCCGGGGAGCTGTTTTTT. Translation gives CATSSHFRAGELFF.

The CDR3, as DNA: TGTGCCACCAGTGACACTACAGGGGGCAACTATGGCTACACCTTC. Its protein product is CATSDTTGGNYGYTF. V is TRBV24-1 and J is TRBJ1-2, with 9 bases fitting TRBD1. Germline lookup yields CDR1 KGHDR and CDR2 SFDVKD. Germline trimming cut 4 bases from V and 2 bases from J; bases unmatched to any gene: 4. CDR3 size: 15 residues.

This chain uses TRBV10-3 with TRBJ2-7; D remains ambiguous. Trimming took 3 bases from V and 2 from J, leaving 8 bases between them. The CDR3 extends over 13 amino acids. The V gene's germline CDR1 is ENHRY and CDR2 SYGVKD. CDR3 sequence (DNA): TGTGCCATCAGTGACTGGGAAACCTACGAGCAGTACTTC. Translating gives CAISDWETYEQYF.

This sequence joins TRBV4-1 and TRBJ2-1, with unresolved D. Germline V gene sequence: CDR1 MGHRA, CDR2 YSYEKL. Trimming left V 1 base short and J 0 bases short, with 13 bases between. CDR3 length: 17 amino acids. CDR3 coding DNA: TGCGCCAGCAGCCAAGGAGGTTACGCCTACTCCTACAATGAGCAGTTCTTC. Translated, it gives CASSQGGYAYSYNEQFF.

This clone was picked up one time. J is TRBJ1-3 and V is TRBV18; D call uncertain. Trimming left V 3 bases short and J 0 bases short, with 9 bases between. Per the germline V gene, CDR1 is KGHSH and CDR2 is LQKENI. There are 15 residues in the CDR3. In DNA, the CDR3 is TGTGCCAGCTCACCGACGGGTTACTCTGGAAACACCATATATTTT. Translation gives CASSPTGYSGNTIYF.

This chain links TRBV18 with TRBJ2-7; D is undetermined. The CDR3 covers 12 residues. The V gene's germline CDR1 is KGHSH and CDR2 LQKENI. The V end lost 3 bases, the J end lost 1 base, and 4 bases lay between the germline ends. The chain's CDR3 is CASSPGSYEQYF. Here the CDR3 DNA reads TGTGCCAGCTCACCGGGGTCCTACGAGCAGTACTTC.

This chain connects TRBV10-3 to TRBJ2-2; D unclear. The germline CDR1 and CDR2 sequences are ENHRY and SYGVKD. The CDR3 totals 14 residues. V gave up 10 bases and J gave up 4 bases, with 16 bases separating them. CDR3 amino acids: CASSFAGVTGELFF. CDR3 nucleotide sequence: TGTGCCAGCTCCTTTGCAGGAGTCACCGGGGAGCTGTTTTTT.

This clone came up a few times. This CDR3 is CASSFRQGNSGNTIYF. The CDR3 DNA is TGTGCCAGCAGCTTCCGACAGGGGAACTCTGGAAACACCATATATTTT. The rearrangement links TRBV11-3 to TRBJ1-3; 8 positions match TRBD1. The CDR3 contains 16 residues. Germline loops: CDR1 SGHNT, CDR2 YENEEA. The junction had 4 bases not matched to a gene; V was cut back by 3 bases and J by 0 bases.

The gene calls are TRBV28 and TRBJ2-7, with D perhaps being TRBD1 or TRBD2 (5 bases each). The ends were cut back, 4 bases at V and 10 bases at J, with 20 bases in the middle. CDR1 and CDR2 from the germline V gene are MDHEN and SYDVKM. The CDR3 is made up of 14 amino acids. The CDR3 sequence: CASSSRDQLGDQYF. CDR3 DNA sequence: TGTGCCAGCAGTTCTAGGGACCAACTTGGCGATCAGTACTTC.

The V and J genes are TRBV5-4 and TRBJ2-5; either TRBD1 or TRBD2 may fit D (7 bases each). The CDR3 is made up of 18 amino acids. Looked up from germline, CDR1 is SGHNT and CDR2 is YYREEE (reference sequence). V was pared by 4 bases and J by 4 bases, with 26 bases between. In nucleotides, the CDR3 is TGTGCCAGCAGCCCCGCTCTTTTGAGGGCAGGGGGGGGAGAGACCCAGTACTTC. It encodes CASSPALLRAGGGETQYF.

The chain links TRBV9 to TRBJ1-1; D gene unclear. V dropped 5 bases and J dropped 4 bases, with 9 bases sitting between them. Germline CDR1 and CDR2: SGDLS and YYNGEE. This CDR3 has 12 amino acids. CDR3 coding DNA: TGTGCCAGCAGGACCGAGGGCACTGAAGCTTTCTTT. This translates into CASRTEGTEAFF. Together with reference TRBV9 and TRBJ1-1, the CDR3 gives the full variable domain: DSGVTQTPKHLITATGQRVTLRCSPRSGDLSVYWYQQSLDQGLQFLIQYYNGEERAKGNILERFSAQQFPDLHSELNLSSLELGDSALYFCASRTEGTEAFFGQGTRLTVV.

The V and J genes are TRBV25-1 and TRBJ1-5; TRBD1 matches at 9 bases. The CDR3 contains 15 residues. The ends lost 4 bases at V and 5 bases at J; junction bases unmatched: 6. Per germline, CDR1 MGHDK and CDR2 SYGVNS. The CDR3 nucleotides are TGTGCCAGCAGTGCCTCGACAGGGGGGGATCAGCCCCAGCATTTT. The encoded protein is CASSASTGGDQPQHF.